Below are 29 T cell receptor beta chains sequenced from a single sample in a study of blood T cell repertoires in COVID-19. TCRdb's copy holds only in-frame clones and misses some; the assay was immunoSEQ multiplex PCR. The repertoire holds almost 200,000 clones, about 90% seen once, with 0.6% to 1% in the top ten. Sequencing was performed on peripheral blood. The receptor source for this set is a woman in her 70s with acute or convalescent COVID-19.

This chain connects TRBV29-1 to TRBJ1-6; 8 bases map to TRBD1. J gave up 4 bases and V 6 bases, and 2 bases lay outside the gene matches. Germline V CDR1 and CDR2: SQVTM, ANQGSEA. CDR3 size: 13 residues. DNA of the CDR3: TGCAGCGTCCGGGACAGGTATAATTCACCCCTCCACTTT. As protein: CSVRDRYNSPLHF.

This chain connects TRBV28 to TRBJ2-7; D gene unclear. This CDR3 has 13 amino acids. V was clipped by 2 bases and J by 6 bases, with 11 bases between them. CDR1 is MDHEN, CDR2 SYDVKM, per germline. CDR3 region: CASSLDKLPEQYF. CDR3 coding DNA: TGTGCCAGCAGTTTAGACAAGTTGCCCGAGCAGTACTTC.

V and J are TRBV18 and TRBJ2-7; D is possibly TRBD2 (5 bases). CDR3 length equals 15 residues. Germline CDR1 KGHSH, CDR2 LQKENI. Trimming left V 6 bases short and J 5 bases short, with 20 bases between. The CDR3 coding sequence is TGTGCCAGCTCCCCCGAGGGCCTCCCCAACGACGAGCAGTACTTC. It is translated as CASSPEGLPNDEQYF.

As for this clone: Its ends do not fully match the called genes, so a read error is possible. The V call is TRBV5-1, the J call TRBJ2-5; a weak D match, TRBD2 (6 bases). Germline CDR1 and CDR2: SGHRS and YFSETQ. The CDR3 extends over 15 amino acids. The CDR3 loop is CASSNIPGLEETQYF. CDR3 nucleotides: TGCGCCAGCAGCAATATTCCGGGACTGGAAGAAACCCAGTACTTC.

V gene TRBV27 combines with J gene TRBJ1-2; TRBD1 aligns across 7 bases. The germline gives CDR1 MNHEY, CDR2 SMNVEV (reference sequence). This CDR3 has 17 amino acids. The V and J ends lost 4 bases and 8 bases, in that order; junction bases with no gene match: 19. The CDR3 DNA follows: TGTGCCAGCAGTTACGCAGGACAGGTCTTAGTTGGGAGCGGCTACACCTTC. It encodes CASSYAGQVLVGSGYTF.

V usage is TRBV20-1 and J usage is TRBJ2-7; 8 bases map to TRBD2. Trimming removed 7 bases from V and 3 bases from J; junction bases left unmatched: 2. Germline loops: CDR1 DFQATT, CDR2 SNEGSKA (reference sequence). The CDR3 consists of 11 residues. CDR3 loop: CSGSGSYEQYF. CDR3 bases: TGCAGTGGCAGCGGGAGCTACGAGCAGTACTTC.

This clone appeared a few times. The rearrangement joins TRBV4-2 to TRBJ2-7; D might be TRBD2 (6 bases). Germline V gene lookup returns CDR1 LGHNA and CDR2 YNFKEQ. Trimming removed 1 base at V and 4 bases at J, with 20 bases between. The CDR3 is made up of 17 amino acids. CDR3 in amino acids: CASSQGTGRSAEYEQYF. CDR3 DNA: TGTGCCAGCAGCCAAGGTACCGGGAGAAGCGCAGAATACGAGCAGTACTTC.

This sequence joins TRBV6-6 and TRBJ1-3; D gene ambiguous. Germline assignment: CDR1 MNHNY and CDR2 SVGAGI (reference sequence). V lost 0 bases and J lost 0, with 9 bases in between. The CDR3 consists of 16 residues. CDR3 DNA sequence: TGTGCCAGCAGTTACTCGAGCGGATACTCTGGAAACACCATATATTTT. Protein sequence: CASSYSSGYSGNTIYF.

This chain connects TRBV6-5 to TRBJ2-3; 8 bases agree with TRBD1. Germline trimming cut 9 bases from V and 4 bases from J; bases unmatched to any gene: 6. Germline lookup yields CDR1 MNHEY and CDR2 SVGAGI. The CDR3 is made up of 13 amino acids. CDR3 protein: CASRTGYPDTQYF. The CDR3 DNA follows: TGTGCCAGTCGGACAGGGTACCCAGATACGCAGTATTTT.

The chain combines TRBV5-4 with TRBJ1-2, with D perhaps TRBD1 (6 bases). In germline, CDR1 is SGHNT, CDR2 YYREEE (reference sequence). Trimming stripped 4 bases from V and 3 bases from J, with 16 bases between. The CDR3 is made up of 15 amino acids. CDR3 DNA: TGTGCCAGCAGCCAGGTGGACAGTCCTTACTATGGCTACACCTTC. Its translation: CASSQVDSPYYGYTF.

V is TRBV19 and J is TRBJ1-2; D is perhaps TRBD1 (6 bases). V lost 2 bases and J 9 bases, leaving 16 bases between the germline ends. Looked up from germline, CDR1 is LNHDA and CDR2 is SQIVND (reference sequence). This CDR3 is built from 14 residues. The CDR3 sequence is CASSIRGFVTRYTF. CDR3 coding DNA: TGTGCCAGTAGTATAAGGGGGTTTGTAACTCGCTACACCTTC.

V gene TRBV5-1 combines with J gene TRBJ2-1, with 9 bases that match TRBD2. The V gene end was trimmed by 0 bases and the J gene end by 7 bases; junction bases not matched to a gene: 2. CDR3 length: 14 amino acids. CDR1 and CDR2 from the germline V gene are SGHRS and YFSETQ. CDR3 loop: CASSLVAGVNEQFF. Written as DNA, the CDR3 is TGCGCCAGCAGCTTGGTAGCGGGGGTGAATGAGCAGTTCTTC.

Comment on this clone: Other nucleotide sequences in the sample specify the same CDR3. Written as DNA, the CDR3 is TGTGCCAGCAGCGACAGAGCCTACGAGCAGTACTTC. This encodes CASSDRAYEQYF. The chain uses TRBV6-2 or TRBV6-3 and TRBJ2-7, with D possibly TRBD1 on 5 matching bases. The germline V gene has CDR1 MNHEY and CDR2 SVGEGT. The CDR3 loop spans 12 amino acids. V shed 6 bases and J shed 2 bases, with 8 bases lying between them.

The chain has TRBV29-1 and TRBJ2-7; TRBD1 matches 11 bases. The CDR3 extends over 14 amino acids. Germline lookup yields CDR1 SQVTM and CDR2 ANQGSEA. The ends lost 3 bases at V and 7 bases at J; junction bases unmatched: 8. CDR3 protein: CSVEGEDRGREQYF. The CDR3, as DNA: TGCAGCGTTGAGGGAGAGGACAGGGGGCGTGAGCAGTACTTC.

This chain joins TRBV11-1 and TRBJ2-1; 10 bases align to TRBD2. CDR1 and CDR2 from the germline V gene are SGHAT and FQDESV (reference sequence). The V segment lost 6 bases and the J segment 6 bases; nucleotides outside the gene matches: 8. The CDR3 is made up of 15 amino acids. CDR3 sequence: CASRPRLAGINEQFF. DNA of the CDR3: TGTGCCAGCAGACCAAGACTAGCGGGTATCAATGAGCAGTTCTTC.

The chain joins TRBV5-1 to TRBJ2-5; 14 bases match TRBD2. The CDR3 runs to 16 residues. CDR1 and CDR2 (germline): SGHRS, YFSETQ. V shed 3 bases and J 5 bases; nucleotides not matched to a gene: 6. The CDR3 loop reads CASSSGLAGGSETQYF. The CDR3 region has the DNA TGCGCCAGCAGCTCCGGACTAGCGGGAGGTTCCGAGACCCAGTACTTC.

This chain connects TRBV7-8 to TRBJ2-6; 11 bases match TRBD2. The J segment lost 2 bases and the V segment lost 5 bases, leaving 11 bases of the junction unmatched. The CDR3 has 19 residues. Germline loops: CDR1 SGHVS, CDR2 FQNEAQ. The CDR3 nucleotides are TGTGCCAGCAGCCGAATGACTAGCGGGGTTTCCACTGGGGCCAACGTCCTGACTTTC. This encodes CASSRMTSGVSTGANVLTF.

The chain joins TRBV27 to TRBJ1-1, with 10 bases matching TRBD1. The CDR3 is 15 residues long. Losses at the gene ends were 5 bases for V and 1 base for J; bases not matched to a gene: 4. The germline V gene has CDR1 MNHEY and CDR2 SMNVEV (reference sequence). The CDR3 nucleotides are TGTGCCAGCAGTATCCGGACAGGGGGGAACACTGAAGCTTTCTTT. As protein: CASSIRTGGNTEAFF.

CDR3 nucleotide sequence: TGTGCCAGCGGGGCGCCTTTCTCTGGAAACACCATATATTTT. It yields the protein CASGAPFSGNTIYF. The genes are TRBV2 and TRBJ1-3; D is possibly TRBD1 (5 bases). CDR1 SNHLY and CDR2 FYNNEI come from the germline V gene. This CDR3 spans 14 amino acids. Trimming pared 8 bases from V and 0 bases from J, leaving 11 bases between. Using reference TRBV2 and TRBJ1-3 for the parts outside the CDR3, the full variable domain is EPEVTQTPSHQVTQMGQEVILRCVPISNHLYFYWYRQILGQKVEFLVSFYNNEISEKSEIFDDQFSVERPDGSNFTLKIRSTKLEDSAMYFCASGAPFSGNTIYFGEGSWLTVV.

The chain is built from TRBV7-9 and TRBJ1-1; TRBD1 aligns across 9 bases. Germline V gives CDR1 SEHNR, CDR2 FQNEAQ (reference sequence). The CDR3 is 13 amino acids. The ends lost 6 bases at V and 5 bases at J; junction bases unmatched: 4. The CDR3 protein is CASRGTGRTEAFF. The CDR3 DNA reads TGTGCCAGCAGGGGGACAGGGAGGACTGAAGCTTTCTTT.

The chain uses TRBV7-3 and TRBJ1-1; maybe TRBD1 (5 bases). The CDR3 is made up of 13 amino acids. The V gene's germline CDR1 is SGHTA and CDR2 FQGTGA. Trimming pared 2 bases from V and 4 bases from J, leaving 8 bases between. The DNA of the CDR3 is TGTGCCAGCAGCTTAGGGACTTCCACTGAAGCTTTCTTT. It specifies CASSLGTSTEAFF.

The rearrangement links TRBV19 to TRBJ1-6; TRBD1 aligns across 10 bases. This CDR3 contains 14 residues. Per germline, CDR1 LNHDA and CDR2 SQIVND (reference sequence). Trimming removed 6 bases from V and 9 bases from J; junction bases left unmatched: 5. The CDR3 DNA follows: TGTGCCAGTAGAGGGACAGGGGAAGGTTCACCCCTCCACTTT. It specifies CASRGTGEGSPLHF.

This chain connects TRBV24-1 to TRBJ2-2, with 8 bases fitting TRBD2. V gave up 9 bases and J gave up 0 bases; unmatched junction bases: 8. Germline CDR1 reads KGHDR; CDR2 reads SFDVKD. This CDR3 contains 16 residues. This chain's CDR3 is CATQDSGKSNTGELFF. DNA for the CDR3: TGTGCCACCCAGGATAGCGGGAAGTCGAACACCGGGGAGCTGTTTTTT.

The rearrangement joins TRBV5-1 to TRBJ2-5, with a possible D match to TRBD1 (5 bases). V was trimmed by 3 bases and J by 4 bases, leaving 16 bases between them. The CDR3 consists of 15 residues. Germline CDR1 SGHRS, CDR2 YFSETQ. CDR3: CASSSYLGAGETQYF. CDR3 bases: TGCGCCAGCAGCTCGTACCTTGGGGCTGGAGAGACCCAGTACTTC.

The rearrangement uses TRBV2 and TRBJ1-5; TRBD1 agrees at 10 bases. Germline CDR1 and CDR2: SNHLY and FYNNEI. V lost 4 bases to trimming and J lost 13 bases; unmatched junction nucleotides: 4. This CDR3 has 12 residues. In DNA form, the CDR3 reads TGTGCCAGCAGTGCGGACAGGGGGAGGCAGCATTTT. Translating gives CASSADRGRQHF.

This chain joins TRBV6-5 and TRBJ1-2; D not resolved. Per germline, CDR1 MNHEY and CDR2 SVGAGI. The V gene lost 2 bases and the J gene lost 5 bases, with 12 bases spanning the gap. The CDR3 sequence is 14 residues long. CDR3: CASSYGGEPYGYTF. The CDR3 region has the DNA TGTGCCAGCAGTTACGGCGGAGAACCATATGGCTACACCTTC.

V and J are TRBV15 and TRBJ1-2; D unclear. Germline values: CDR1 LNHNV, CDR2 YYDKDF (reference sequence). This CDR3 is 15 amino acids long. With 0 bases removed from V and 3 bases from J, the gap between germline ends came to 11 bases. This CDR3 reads CATSRERAPYYGYTF. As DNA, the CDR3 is TGTGCCACCAGCAGAGAGAGGGCTCCCTACTATGGCTACACCTTC.

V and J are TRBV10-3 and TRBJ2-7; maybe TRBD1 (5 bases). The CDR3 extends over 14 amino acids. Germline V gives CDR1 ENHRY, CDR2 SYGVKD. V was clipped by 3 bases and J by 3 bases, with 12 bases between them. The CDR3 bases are TGTGCCATCAGTGAAAAAGGCAGGGTCTACGAGCAGTACTTC. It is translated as CAISEKGRVYEQYF.

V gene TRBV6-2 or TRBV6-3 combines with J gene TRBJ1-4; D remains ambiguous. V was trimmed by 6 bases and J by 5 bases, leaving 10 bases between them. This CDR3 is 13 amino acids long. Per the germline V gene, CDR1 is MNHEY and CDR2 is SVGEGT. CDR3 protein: CASSLLPNEKLFF. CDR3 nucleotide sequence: TGTGCCAGCAGCCTCCTTCCGAATGAAAAACTGTTTTTT.